These 10 T cell receptor beta chains came from one sample sequenced in a study of T cell responses to AZD1222 COVID-19 vaccine. Assay used: immunoSEQ multiplex PCR; TCRdb lists only in-frame clones, some missing. The sample contains 120,000 or so clones, just over 90% of which appear only once. The specimen was peripheral blood, collected on day 0 of AZD1222 vaccination. The receptors were gathered from an adult in good health.

The chain has TRBV5-5 and TRBJ1-5, with D unclear. Germline-derived CDR1 and CDR2 are SGHKS and YYEKEE (reference sequence). There are 13 residues in the CDR3. Trimming cost V 0 bases and J 1 base, with 2 bases left between them. This CDR3 is CASSLESNQPQHF. CDR3 coding DNA: TGTGCCAGCAGCTTGGAAAGCAATCAGCCCCAGCATTTT. The variable domain in full, completed from reference TRBV5-5 and TRBJ1-5, reads DAGVTQSPTHLIKTRGQQVTLRCSPISGHKSVSWYQQVLGQGPQFIFQYYEKEERGRGNFPDRFSARQFPNYSSELNVNALLLGDSALYLCASSLESNQPQHFGDGTRLSIL.

The chain couples TRBV5-6 to TRBJ2-1, with D hard to call. The germline V gene encodes CDR1 SGHDT and CDR2 YYEEEE. The CDR3 has 13 amino acids. Trimming cost V 6 bases and J 8 bases, with 15 bases left between them. The DNA of the CDR3 is TGTGCCAGCACCCGGAACGGGTGGGATGAGCAGTTCTTC. The encoded protein is CASTRNGWDEQFF.

The rearrangement uses TRBV2 and TRBJ2-6; D may be TRBD1 (6 bases). V was cut by 1 base and J by 0 bases, with 7 bases left in between. Germline CDR1 SNHLY, CDR2 FYNNEI. The CDR3 totals 16 residues. The CDR3 sequence is CASSEGTDSGANVLTF. The CDR3 DNA reads TGTGCCAGCAGTGAAGGGACAGACTCTGGGGCCAACGTCCTGACTTTC.

This chain connects TRBV2 to TRBJ2-3; weak D call: TRBD1 (6 bases). V lost 4 bases and J 1 base, leaving 9 bases between the germline ends. The CDR3 length is 14 residues. CDR1 and CDR2 from the germline V gene are SNHLY and FYNNEI. CDR3 bases: TGTGCCAGCAGTGGCCCAGGGGGCACAGATACGCAGTATTTT. Residues: CASSGPGGTDTQYF.

This clone came up once. The CDR3 loop reads CASSGGQGSDTQYF. CDR3 DNA sequence: TGTGCCAGCAGTGGGGGACAGGGGTCAGATACGCAGTATTTT. The rearrangement uses TRBV28 and TRBJ2-3; 10 bases fit TRBD1. The ends lost 5 bases at V and 4 bases at J; junction bases unmatched: 3. Germline assignment: CDR1 MDHEN and CDR2 SYDVKM. The CDR3 covers 14 residues.

As for this clone: Other DNA sequences within the sample encode an identical CDR3. V usage is TRBV20-1 and J usage is TRBJ2-5, with D maybe TRBD1 (7 bases). Germline CDR1 reads DFQATT; CDR2 reads SNEGSKA (reference sequence). The CDR3 spans 11 residues. CDR3 DNA sequence: TGCAGCCGACAGGGAGGCGAGACCCAGTACTTC. This translates into CSRQGGETQYF.

This clone has more than one count but fewer than ten. The chain recombines TRBV6-5 with TRBJ1-2; no clear D gene. The V gene's germline CDR1 is MNHEY and CDR2 SVGAGI. V lost 10 bases to trimming and J lost 0 bases, with 6 bases between them. The length of the CDR3 is 11 residues. The CDR3 spells CATQANYGYTF. The DNA for the CDR3 is TGTGCCACCCAGGCTAACTATGGCTACACCTTC.

The rearrangement joins TRBV28 to TRBJ1-5, with D unclear. V gave up 3 bases and J gave up 7 bases, with 4 bases separating them. The CDR3 spans 11 residues. Germline V gene sequence: CDR1 MDHEN, CDR2 SYDVKM. The CDR3 region has the DNA TGTGCCAGCAGTTTTATGCAGCCCCAGCATTTT. It specifies CASSFMQPQHF.

This chain uses TRBV6-5 with TRBJ2-5; D possibly corresponds to TRBD1 (6 bases). Trimming pared 5 bases from V and 0 bases from J, leaving 10 bases between. The CDR3 extends over 14 amino acids. The germline gives CDR1 MNHEY, CDR2 SVGAGI. The chain's CDR3 is CASSTGQYQETQYF. The CDR3 nucleotides read TGTGCCAGCAGTACTGGACAGTACCAAGAGACCCAGTACTTC.

The chain recombines TRBV7-8 with TRBJ1-5; 8 bases map to TRBD1. J gave up 11 bases and V 5 bases, and 11 bases lay outside the gene matches. This CDR3 is built from 14 residues. CDR1 SGHVS and CDR2 FQNEAQ come from the germline V gene. This chain's CDR3 is CASSPTGQGITQHF. CDR3 DNA: TGTGCCAGCAGCCCAACCGGACAGGGAATAACCCAGCATTTT.